One and the same sample provided the 23 T cell receptor beta chains below, sequenced in a study of radiotherapy plus CTLA-4 blockade in lung cancer. Sequencing used immunoSEQ multiplex PCR; TCRdb keeps in-frame clones, though not all of them. The data contain 30,000 to 40,000 clones, 75% of them singletons. Sequencing was performed on peripheral blood, taken from a patient treated with radiotherapy plus ipilimumab. The receptors were gathered from a human donor with non-small cell lung cancer that progressed on radiotherapy plus ipilimumab.

This clone was seen a handful of times. V and J are TRBV28 and TRBJ2-3; TRBD1 agrees at 10 bases. This CDR3 contains 17 residues. Trimming removed 6 bases from V and 0 bases from J; junction bases left unmatched: 9. Germline assignment: CDR1 MDHEN and CDR2 SYDVKM. The CDR3 sequence is CASSGTGATPSTDTQYF. DNA for the CDR3: TGTGCCAGCAGCGGGACAGGGGCTACACCTAGCACAGATACGCAGTATTTT. The whole variable domain, remainder taken from reference TRBV28 and TRBJ2-3, is DVKVTQSSRYLVKRTGEKVFLECVQDMDHENMFWYRQDPGLGLRLIYFSYDVKMKEKGDIPEGYSVSREKKERFSLILESASTNQTSMYLCASSGTGATPSTDTQYFGPGTRLTVL.

V gene TRBV6-5 combines with J gene TRBJ1-6, with TRBD1 as a possible D gene (5 bases). CDR1 is MNHEY, CDR2 SVGAGI, per germline. Deletions cut 5 bases from V and 2 bases from J, with 7 bases between. The CDR3 has 14 residues. CDR3 region: CASSAGPYNSPLHF. The DNA for the CDR3 is TGTGCCAGCAGTGCGGGGCCCTATAATTCACCCCTCCACTTT.

On this clone itself: In the same sample, other DNA sequences code for this CDR3. The chain couples TRBV28 to TRBJ2-2; D is perhaps TRBD2 (6 bases). V lost 5 bases to trimming and J lost 5 bases, with 9 bases between them. This CDR3 is built from 13 residues. Looked up from germline, CDR1 is MDHEN and CDR2 is SYDVKM. The CDR3 nucleotides are TGTGCCAGCAGTAGGGCGGGGACCGGGGAGCTGTTTTTT. Translation: CASSRAGTGELFF.

The rearrangement uses TRBV5-1 and TRBJ2-2, with unresolved D. V was pared by 3 bases and J by 8 bases, with 5 bases between. This CDR3 comprises 11 residues. Germline V lookup: CDR1 SGHRS, CDR2 YFSETQ. The CDR3 loop is CASSSVGELFF. The CDR3 DNA follows: TGCGCCAGCAGCTCAGTGGGGGAGCTGTTTTTT.

The chain recombines TRBV28 with TRBJ2-2; no firm D call. The CDR3 has 14 amino acids. With 2 bases removed from V and 6 bases from J, the gap between germline ends came to 10 bases. CDR1 and CDR2 from the germline V gene are MDHEN and SYDVKM. CDR3 region: CASSLGPGAGELFF. CDR3 coding DNA: TGTGCCAGCAGTTTAGGGCCCGGCGCCGGGGAGCTGTTTTTT.

The genes are TRBV5-3 and TRBJ1-5; TRBD1 matches at 7 bases. TRBV5-3 is designated an ORF whose function remains uncertain. Unmatched junction bases numbered 1, after V lost 0 bases and J lost 1 base. This CDR3 has 15 amino acids. The CDR3 sequence is CARSLAGGSNQPQHF. The CDR3 region has the DNA TGTGCCAGAAGCTTGGCAGGGGGAAGCAATCAGCCCCAGCATTTT.

This clone was recorded once. The chain recombines TRBV9 with TRBJ1-1, with 8 bases aligning to TRBD1. This CDR3 has 15 residues. Germline lookup yields CDR1 SGDLS and CDR2 YYNGEE. Germline trimming cut 0 bases from V and 5 bases from J; bases unmatched to any gene: 6. DNA of the CDR3: TGTGCCAGCAGCGTAGGTGCCCGGACAGGGACTGAAGCTTTCTTT. Protein product: CASSVGARTGTEAFF.

The rearrangement joins TRBV28 to TRBJ1-2; tentative D call: TRBD1 (5 bases). The germline V gene has CDR1 MDHEN and CDR2 SYDVKM. V lost 4 bases to trimming and J lost 4 bases, with 10 bases between them. The CDR3 is 13 residues long. This chain's CDR3 is CASSSGMGYGYTF. For the CDR3, the DNA is TGTGCCAGCAGTTCAGGGATGGGCTATGGCTACACCTTC.

The CDR3 DNA reads TGCGCCAGCAGTTCCGGGACAGGGGGCTTCCGCATGAACACTGAAGCTTTCTTT. Its protein is CASSSGTGGFRMNTEAFF. J is TRBJ1-1 and V is TRBV5-1; 12 bases line up with TRBD1. V trimming: 5 bases; J trimming: 0 bases; junction bases outside the gene matches: 11. The CDR3 runs to 18 residues. The V gene's germline CDR1 is SGHRS and CDR2 YFSETQ.

CDR3 amino acids: CASSGGLVASDTQYF. CDR3 sequence (DNA): TGTGCCAGCAGTGGGGGACTAGTTGCTTCAGATACGCAGTATTTT. The chain joins TRBV7-9 to TRBJ2-3, with TRBD2 matching 8 bases. The CDR3 runs to 15 residues. Germline V gene lookup returns CDR1 SEHNR and CDR2 FQNEAQ (reference sequence). The ends lost 6 bases at V and 4 bases at J; junction bases unmatched: 9.

This chain links TRBV7-9 with TRBJ2-1; 8 nucleotides line up with TRBD1. Germline V CDR1 and CDR2: SEHNR, FQNEAQ (reference sequence). The junction had 3 bases not matched to a gene; V was cut back by 5 bases and J by 6 bases. The length of the CDR3 is 13 residues. CDR3 in amino acids: CASSHDRGNEQFF. For the CDR3, the DNA is TGTGCCAGCAGCCATGACAGGGGCAATGAGCAGTTCTTC. The full variable domain, rest sourced from reference TRBV7-9 and TRBJ2-1, is DTGVSQNPRHKITKRGQNVTFRCDPISEHNRLYWYRQTLGQGPEFLTYFQNEAQLEKSRLLSDRFSAERPKGSFSTLEIQRTEQGDSAMYLCASSHDRGNEQFFGPGTRLTVL.

This clone occurred a few times. This chain joins TRBV18 and TRBJ2-3, with 13 bases aligning to TRBD2. Germline CDR1 reads KGHSH; CDR2 reads LQKENI. Germline trimming cut 6 bases from V and 0 bases from J; bases unmatched to any gene: 15. This CDR3 has 20 residues. The CDR3 is CASSPQTSGGPSQSTDTQYF. CDR3 nucleotides: TGTGCCAGCTCCCCTCAGACTAGCGGGGGGCCATCGCAGAGCACAGATACGCAGTATTTT.

The chain recombines TRBV2 with TRBJ2-7; tentatively, D is TRBD1 (5 bases). CDR3 size: 11 residues. Trimming stripped 7 bases from V and 12 bases from J, with 16 bases between. Germline V gene lookup returns CDR1 SNHLY and CDR2 FYNNEI. CDR3 DNA: TGTGCCAGCACCGAGGCCCAGGGATGGTACTTC. It translates to CASTEAQGWYF.

V gene TRBV19 combines with J gene TRBJ2-3; 8 bases map to TRBD2. The CDR3 extends over 14 amino acids. CDR1 is LNHDA, CDR2 SQIVND, per germline (reference sequence). The V segment lost 3 bases and the J segment 4 bases; nucleotides outside the gene matches: 3. The CDR3 spells CASSIGLAADTQYF. The CDR3 coding sequence is TGTGCCAGTAGTATTGGACTAGCTGCAGATACGCAGTATTTT. Drawing the rest from reference TRBV19 and TRBJ2-3, the complete variable domain is DGGITQSPKYLFRKEGQNVTLSCEQNLNHDAMYWYRQDPGQGLRLIYYSQIVNDFQKGDIAEGYSVSREKKESFPLTVTSAQKNPTAFYLCASSIGLAADTQYFGPGTRLTVL.

The genes are TRBV14 and TRBJ2-1; D possibly corresponds to TRBD2 (6 bases). From germline, CDR1 is SGHDN and CDR2 FVKESK. Trimming removed 0 bases from V and 9 bases from J, with 21 bases in between. The CDR3 loop spans 17 amino acids. The CDR3: CASSQDNNRRGRREQFF. The CDR3 DNA reads TGTGCCAGCAGCCAAGATAACAATAGGCGGGGCCGGCGTGAGCAGTTCTTC.

The chain uses TRBV5-1 and TRBJ2-5, with 14 bases identical to TRBD2. Germline loops: CDR1 SGHRS, CDR2 YFSETQ. The CDR3 spans 20 residues. V was clipped by 1 base and J by 1 base; unmatched bases: 12. As DNA, the CDR3 is TGCGCCAGCAGCTTGACACCGGGACAGGGGACTAGCGGGAGCCAAGAGACCCAGTACTTC. This sequence encodes CASSLTPGQGTSGSQETQYF. Together with reference TRBV5-1 and TRBJ2-5, the CDR3 gives the full variable domain: KAGVTQTPRYLIKTRGQQVTLSCSPISGHRSVSWYQQTPGQGLQFLFEYFSETQRNKGNFPGRFSGRQFSNSRSEMNVSTLELGDSALYLCASSLTPGQGTSGSQETQYFGPGTRLLVL.

The rearrangement joins TRBV5-6 to TRBJ2-3, with D possibly being TRBD2 (6 bases). Trimming cost V 2 bases and J 2 bases, with 12 bases left between them. CDR1 and CDR2 from the germline V gene are SGHDT and YYEEEE. This CDR3 region has 15 residues. The CDR3 sequence is CASSFGGRPTDTQYF. For the CDR3, the DNA is TGTGCCAGCAGCTTTGGAGGGAGACCCACAGATACGCAGTATTTT.

The genes are TRBV4-3 and TRBJ1-5; D gene unclear. V lost 2 bases to trimming and J lost 2 bases, with 7 bases between them. This CDR3 has 14 residues. Germline CDR1 is LGHNA and CDR2 is YSLEER. The CDR3 sequence is CASSQSGGNQPQHF. CDR3 in DNA: TGCGCCAGCAGCCAATCCGGCGGCAATCAGCCCCAGCATTTT.

V gene TRBV6-5 combines with J gene TRBJ2-2; the D is unclear. The CDR3 has 16 residues. Germline assignment: CDR1 MNHEY and CDR2 SVGAGI. The V gene lost 1 base and the J gene lost 0 bases, with 9 bases spanning the gap. Here the CDR3 reads CASSYYGPPNTGELFF. DNA of the CDR3: TGTGCCAGCAGTTACTATGGGCCGCCGAACACCGGGGAGCTGTTTTTT.

Relative to its sample, this clone is medium-sized. The rearrangement uses TRBV4-2 and TRBJ2-7; D tentatively fits TRBD1 or TRBD2 (5 bases each). CDR1 is LGHNA, CDR2 YNFKEQ, per germline. Trimming pared 8 bases from V and 7 bases from J, leaving 18 bases between. The CDR3 spans 13 residues. CDR3 DNA: TGTGCCAGCTCGGCCACCATGGGGGAAGAGCAGTACTTC. Protein sequence: CASSATMGEEQYF.

This rearrangement joins TRBV15 to TRBJ1-2; D might be TRBD1 (6 bases). CDR3 length equals 15 residues. Looked up from germline, CDR1 is LNHNV and CDR2 is YYDKDF (reference sequence). The V and J ends lost 0 bases and 0 bases respectively, with 8 bases between them. CDR3 sequence (DNA): TGTGCCACCAGCAGAGAGGACAGATCTAACTATGGCTACACCTTC. This codes for CATSREDRSNYGYTF.

This clone was detected only a few times. J is TRBJ1-1 and V is TRBV6-5; D uncertain. The V end lost 11 bases, the J end lost 2 bases, and 9 bases lay between the germline ends. Germline CDR1 and CDR2: MNHEY and SVGAGI. The CDR3 has 11 residues. The CDR3 is CACHSNTEAFF. The CDR3, as DNA: TGTGCCTGCCATTCCAACACTGAAGCTTTCTTT.

V usage is TRBV2 and J usage is TRBJ2-1; 8 positions agree with TRBD2. Germline V CDR1 and CDR2: SNHLY, FYNNEI. With V trimmed by 2 bases and J by 6 bases, 6 bases remained unmatched. The CDR3 totals 15 residues. The CDR3 region has the DNA TGTGCCAGCAGTGAAAGGGGGACTAGAGTCAATGAGCAGTTCTTC. As protein: CASSERGTRVNEQFF.